This TCR beta chain emerged from a study of blood T cell repertoires in COVID-19. This CDR3 has 13 residues. Losses at the gene ends were 5 bases for V and 6 bases for J; bases not matched to a gene: 7. Germline V lookup: CDR1 MDHEN, CDR2 SYDVKM. This clone was detected only once. Here immunoSEQ multiplex PCR was the method, and the copy in TCRdb shows in-frame clones only, minus some. The sample contains around 200,000 clones, over 75% of which appear only once. V usage is TRBV28 and J usage is TRBJ2-7; the match to TRBD1 covers 7 bases. The sample was PBMCs or T cells enriched from blood (not recorded which). The sequence came from a man in his forties or fifties who had recovered from COVID-19. CDR3 in DNA: TGTGCCAGCAGTAAATATCGACAGGGCGAGCAGTACTTC. This sequence encodes CASSKYRQGEQYF.